This T cell receptor (beta chain) is drawn from a study of control samples from healthy donors and cancer patients. Some clones are missing from TCRdb's copy, which holds only in-frame ones; the method was immunoSEQ multiplex PCR. The sample contains 50,000 to 55,000 clones, around 95% of which appear only once. Germline CDR1 reads SNHLY; CDR2 reads FYNNEI. Between the trimmed V and J ends, which lost 6 bases and 2 bases, there was a span of 5 bases. The CDR3 consists of 11 residues. The TCR was taken from a man in his thirties or forties in good health. The chain recombines TRBV2 with TRBJ2-7; no clear D. Sequencing was done on a sample of blood. The CDR3 reads CASRLTYEQYF. Written as DNA, the CDR3 is TGTGCCAGCAGACTGACCTACGAGCAGTACTTC.